Reported below is one T cell receptor (beta chain). Its cognate antigen is unknown. This sample stems from a study of graft-versus-host responses after intestinal transplantation. Study context: Recipients uniformly received anti-thymocyte globulin induction, followed by tacrolimus and steroids for three to four years.

Study-level findings and limits: Graft-donor T cell macrochimerism in patients accompanied high graft-versus-host to host-versus-graft clonal ratios in allografts. GvH clones turned up in recipient marrow; some had shown up first in ileum or blood.

Method: immunoSEQ multiplex PCR; TCRdb's copy keeps in-frame clones and lacks some. The profile shows tens of thousands of clones, about 90% of them singletons. The CDR3 extends over 16 amino acids. Trimming stripped 0 bases from V and 3 bases from J, with 16 bases between. Germline V gene data show CDR1 as SGHRS and CDR2 as YFSETQ. The chain is built from TRBV5-1 and TRBJ2-7; a possible D gene is TRBD2 (6 bases). This clonotype was sampled from a human donor who was the organ donor for an intestinal transplant. Sample: unstimulated CD4+ T cells sorted from spleen or lymph node cells, taken before transplant. The chain's CDR3 is CASSLVIGSMFYEQYF. CDR3 in DNA: TGCGCCAGCAGCTTGGTCATCGGGAGTATGTTCTACGAGCAGTACTTC.